The clone carrying this T cell receptor beta chain was observed a single time. Its antigen is undetermined. These data come from a study of cytomegalovirus exposure and HLA in healthy donors. PCR primers comprised 60 Vbeta and 13 Jbeta primers. TCRdb's copy holds only in-frame clones and misses some; the assay was immunoSEQ multiplex PCR. Of some 100,000 clones listed, approximately 73% were seen once; the top ten hold more than 3%. Regarding the study as a whole: Analyzed later, most CMV-associated TCR beta chains appeared HLA-restricted. The authors listed 150 to 200 TCR beta chains as cytomegalovirus-associated. Prior analysis indicated that the majority of TCR beta V segments exhibited productivity approximately 90% or approximately 30% of the time.

This sequence was found in a woman aged 50 to 60 in good health and CMV-seropositive. Sequenced: PBMCs.

The CDR3 sequence is CASSLATSGQETQYF. In nucleotides, the CDR3 is TGCGCCAGCAGCTTAGCGACTAGCGGGCAAGAGACCCAGTACTTC. The V call is TRBV5-1, the J call TRBJ2-5, with TRBD2 identical over 10 bases. Trimming at V came to 2 bases and at J to 2 bases, leaving 3 bases not matched to a gene. This CDR3 has 15 amino acids. Germline loops: CDR1 SGHRS, CDR2 YFSETQ.